This TCR beta chain was documented in a study of blood T cells in healthy people across ages. For the second PCR, which ran for 7 to 11 cycles, a sample-barcoded 5' primer and a J-beta primer mix were used. TCRdb re-analysed the 5' RACE reads in MiXCR, keeping a single row per CDR3 protein. Of some 1 million distinct CDR3 sequences listed, more than 35% are singletons. This TCR derives from a woman in her sixties or seventies in good health. Sequences were obtained from blood.

The DNA of the CDR3 is TGTGCCAGCAGCTTAGACCAGGCTGAAGCTTTCTTT. Its translation: CASSLDQAEAFF. This sequence joins TRBV7-8 and TRBJ1-1; D gene ambiguous. Germline values: CDR1 SGHVS, CDR2 FQNEAQ. This CDR3 is built from 12 residues. The ends were cut back, 1 base at V and 6 bases at J, with 6 bases in the middle.